The TCR beta chain under discussion was sequenced for a study of T-cell reconstitution after alpha-beta-depleted transplantation in children. This clonotype has just a few counts. Its antigen remains unidentified. CDR3 length: 14 amino acids. CDR1 is MNHEY and CDR2 is SVGEGT in the germline V gene. Between the trimmed V and J ends, which lost 5 bases and 5 bases, there was a span of 16 bases. The TCRbeta library incorporated unique molecular identifiers. Using its own MiXCR run on the PCR reads, TCRdb lists one record per CDR3 protein. The data show approximately 1,000,000 distinct CDR3 sequences, 25% to 35% seen once. The study, taken as a whole, reports: Diversity of TCRbeta at day 60 was high in some patients, arising from surviving recipient T cells and thymic progenitors. When one year had passed after transplant, most T-cell counts and diversity came from newly produced T cells. Several hundred expanded graft clones reportedly gave rise to the alpha-beta T cells present about two months after transplant.

The specimen was PBMCs, mostly from graft donor cells, collected 360 days after TCRalphabeta/CD19-depleted stem cell transplant. The V gene is TRBV6-2 or TRBV6-3, the J gene TRBJ2-7; tentative D call: TRBD2 (7 bases). The receptor was derived from a boy younger than two who had a stem cell transplant for SCID, so the T cells may come from the graft donor. CDR3 in DNA: TGTGCCAGCAGTCCGGGGGGCCTTGACGACGAGCAGTACTTC. Encoded protein: CASSPGGLDDEQYF.